This T cell receptor beta chain was captured by sequencing in a study of technical replicates of blood from several donors. The method was immunoSEQ multiplex PCR; TCRdb's version includes in-frame clones alone and lacks a portion of them. The sample consists of some 56,000 clones, about 94% of them appearing once. Looked up from germline, CDR1 is SGDLS and CDR2 is YYNGEE. This CDR3 is built from 15 residues. V lost 3 bases to trimming and J lost 0 bases; unmatched junction nucleotides: 2. The chain carries TRBV9 and TRBJ2-3; 9 nucleotides line up with TRBD2. The receptor was isolated from a human donor in good health. Some clones in this sample may be carry-over from other donors' samples. Sequencing was done on a sample of PBMCs. CDR3 residues: CASSDSGGSTDTQYF. CDR3 sequence (DNA): TGTGCCAGCAGCGATAGCGGGGGCAGCACAGATACGCAGTATTTT.